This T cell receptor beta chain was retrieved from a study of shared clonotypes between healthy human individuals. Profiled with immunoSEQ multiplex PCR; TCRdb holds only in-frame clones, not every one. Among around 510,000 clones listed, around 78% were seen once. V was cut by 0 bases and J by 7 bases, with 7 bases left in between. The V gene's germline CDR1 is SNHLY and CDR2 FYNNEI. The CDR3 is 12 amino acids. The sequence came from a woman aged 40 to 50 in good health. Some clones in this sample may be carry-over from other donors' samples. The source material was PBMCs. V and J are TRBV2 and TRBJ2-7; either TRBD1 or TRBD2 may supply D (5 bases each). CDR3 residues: CASSEAWGEQYF. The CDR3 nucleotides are TGTGCCAGCAGTGAAGCGTGGGGGGAGCAGTACTTC.